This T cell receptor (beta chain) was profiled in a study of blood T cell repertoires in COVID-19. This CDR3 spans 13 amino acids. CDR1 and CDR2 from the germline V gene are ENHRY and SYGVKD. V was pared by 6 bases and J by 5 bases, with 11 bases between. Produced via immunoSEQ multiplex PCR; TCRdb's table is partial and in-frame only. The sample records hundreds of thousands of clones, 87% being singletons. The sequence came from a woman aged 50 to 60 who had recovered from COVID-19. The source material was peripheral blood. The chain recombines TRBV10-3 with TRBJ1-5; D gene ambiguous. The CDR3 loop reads CAISQEVHQPQHF. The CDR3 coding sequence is TGTGCCATCAGCCAAGAGGTACATCAGCCCCAGCATTTT.